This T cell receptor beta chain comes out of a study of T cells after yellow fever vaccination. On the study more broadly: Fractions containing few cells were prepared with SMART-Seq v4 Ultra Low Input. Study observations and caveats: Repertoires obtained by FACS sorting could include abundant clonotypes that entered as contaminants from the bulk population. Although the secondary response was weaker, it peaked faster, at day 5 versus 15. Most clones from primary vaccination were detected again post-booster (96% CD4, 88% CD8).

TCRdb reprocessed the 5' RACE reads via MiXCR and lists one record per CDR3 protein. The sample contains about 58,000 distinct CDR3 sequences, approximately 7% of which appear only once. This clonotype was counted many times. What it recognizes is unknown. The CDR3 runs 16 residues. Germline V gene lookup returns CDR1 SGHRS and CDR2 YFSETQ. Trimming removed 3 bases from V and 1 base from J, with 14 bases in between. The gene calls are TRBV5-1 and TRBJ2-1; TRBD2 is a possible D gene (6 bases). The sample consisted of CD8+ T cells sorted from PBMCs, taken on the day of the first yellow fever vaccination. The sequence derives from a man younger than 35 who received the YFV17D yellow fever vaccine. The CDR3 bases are TGCGCCAGCAGCTCGCGGGATATGAGTTCCTACAATGAGCAGTTCTTC. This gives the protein CASSSRDMSSYNEQFF.